These 18 T cell receptor beta chains originate from one sample sequenced in a study of technical replicates of blood from a handful of donors. Repertoires were generated with immunoSEQ multiplex PCR, while TCRdb's copy carries only in-frame clones and drops some. The sample lists tens of thousands of clones, roughly 94% occurring once. What was sequenced was T cells isolated from PBMCs. The receptors derive from a human donor in good health.

This chain joins TRBV6-6 and TRBJ2-5, with D uncertain. Germline V lookup: CDR1 MNHNY, CDR2 SVGAGI (reference sequence). The CDR3 totals 12 residues. V lost 0 bases, J lost 7 bases, and 6 bases lay in between. This CDR3 is CASSYSVRTQYF. The CDR3, as DNA: TGTGCCAGCAGTTACTCTGTTCGGACCCAGTACTTC.

V gene TRBV5-1 combines with J gene TRBJ2-7, with TRBD1 as a possible D gene (6 bases). Trimming stripped 3 bases from V and 4 bases from J, with 14 bases between. Per the germline V gene, CDR1 is SGHRS and CDR2 is YFSETQ. The CDR3 spans 14 residues. The CDR3 DNA reads as TGCGCCAGCAGCTACAACCGGGACATATACGAGCAGTACTTC. Translating gives CASSYNRDIYEQYF.

V is TRBV11-2 and J is TRBJ2-7; a possible D gene is TRBD1 (5 bases). Looked up from germline, CDR1 is SGHAT and CDR2 is FQNNGV. Trimming cost V 5 bases and J 4 bases, with 18 bases left between them. The CDR3 loop spans 15 amino acids. CDR3 residues: CASSPTDNALYEQYF. The DNA of the CDR3 is TGTGCCAGCAGCCCGACAGACAATGCTCTTTACGAGCAGTACTTC.

The CDR3 DNA sequence: TGTGCCAGTAGTATAACAGGGCCCTCCTATGGCTACACCTTC. This sequence encodes CASSITGPSYGYTF. The gene calls are TRBV19 and TRBJ1-2; TRBD1 is a possible D gene (6 bases). V was shortened by 2 bases and J by 4 bases, with 11 bases between the two germline ends. The CDR3 has 14 amino acids. From germline, CDR1 is LNHDA and CDR2 SQIVND (reference sequence).

The chain joins TRBV5-1 to TRBJ2-2, with D possibly matching TRBD2 (6 bases). The V gene lost 0 bases and the J gene lost 0 bases, with 9 bases spanning the gap. The germline V gene encodes CDR1 SGHRS and CDR2 YFSETQ. The CDR3 runs to 16 residues. The CDR3 reads CASSLEAGSNTGELFF. The CDR3 DNA reads TGCGCCAGCAGCTTGGAGGCGGGATCGAACACCGGGGAGCTGTTTTTT.

This chain links TRBV4-1 with TRBJ1-5, with TRBD1 matching 8 bases. V lost 4 bases, J lost 5 bases, and 4 bases stayed unmatched. The germline V gene has CDR1 MGHRA and CDR2 YSYEKL. This CDR3 is 14 amino acids long. DNA for the CDR3: TGCGCCAGCAGCCGAGACAGGGGCTATCAGCCCCAGCATTTT. This translates into CASSRDRGYQPQHF.

The J gene is TRBJ2-1, the V gene TRBV11-1; TRBD2 matches at 8 bases. Germline CDR1 reads SGHAT; CDR2 reads FQDESV (reference sequence). With 3 bases clipped from V and 3 bases from J, the junction kept 7 bases outside the gene matches. The CDR3 loop spans 16 amino acids. CDR3 in amino acids: CASSFWRAGDYNEQFF. The CDR3, as DNA: TGTGCCAGCAGCTTTTGGAGAGCGGGGGACTACAATGAGCAGTTCTTC.

CDR3 DNA: TGTGCCAGCAGCCAAGACGCAGCGGGAGGGCCCAAGTTCTTC. Residues: CASSQDAAGGPKFF. This chain joins TRBV4-2 and TRBJ2-1, with 10 bases identical to TRBD2. Germline CDR1 and CDR2: LGHNA and YNFKEQ. This CDR3 spans 14 amino acids. V gave up 0 bases and J gave up 14 bases; unmatched junction bases: 7.

The chain joins TRBV5-1 to TRBJ2-4; D possibly corresponds to TRBD1 (6 bases). Per the germline V gene, CDR1 is SGHRS and CDR2 is YFSETQ. This CDR3 has 15 amino acids. The V gene lost 4 bases and the J gene lost 4 bases, with 15 bases spanning the gap. The chain's CDR3 is CASSSTGTQKNIQYF. The CDR3 DNA is TGCGCCAGCAGCAGCACCGGGACACAGAAAAACATTCAGTACTTC.

This rearrangement joins TRBV28 to TRBJ1-5; D is unresolved. Germline V gene sequence: CDR1 MDHEN, CDR2 SYDVKM. CDR3 length: 14 amino acids. V gave up 3 bases and J gave up 1 base, with 7 bases separating them. DNA of the CDR3: TGTGCCAGCAGTTTGGCAGCGAGCAATCAGCCCCAGCATTTT. It translates to CASSLAASNQPQHF.

This clone was counted only a few times. The V call is TRBV2, the J call TRBJ1-5; D is uncertain. The CDR3 runs 14 residues. Trimming cost V 6 bases and J 3 bases, with 12 bases left between them. Germline CDR1 and CDR2: SNHLY and FYNNEI. Here the CDR3 reads CASRSGRNNQPQHF. The CDR3 DNA is TGTGCCAGCAGATCTGGCAGGAACAATCAGCCCCAGCATTTT.

The chain joins TRBV28 to TRBJ1-1; perhaps TRBD1 as D (6 bases). The CDR3 spans 14 residues. V lost 7 bases to trimming and J lost 4 bases, with 16 bases between them. Germline CDR1 reads MDHEN; CDR2 reads SYDVKM. In nucleotides, the CDR3 is TGTGCCAGCACCCAGGACAGCTCGTCCACTGAAGCTTTCTTT. This codes for CASTQDSSSTEAFF.

The rearrangement uses TRBV7-2 and TRBJ1-5; D remains unclear. Trimming took off 4 bases at V and 6 bases at J, with 10 bases between the two ends. CDR3 length: 13 amino acids. Germline values: CDR1 SGHTA, CDR2 FQGNSA. The CDR3 coding sequence is TGTGCCAGCAGCTCATCCGCCAGTCAGCCCCAGCATTTT. Translation: CASSSSASQPQHF.

CDR3 protein: CASALRTDTWAFF. CDR3 DNA: TGTGCTAGTGCCCTCAGGACTGACACCTGGGCTTTCTTT. The rearrangement uses TRBV12-5 and TRBJ1-1; no clear D. Trimming removed 7 bases at V and 11 bases at J, with 20 bases between. The CDR3 is 13 residues long. The germline V gene has CDR1 LGHNT and CDR2 FRNRAP. The full variable domain, completed using reference TRBV12-5 and TRBJ1-1, is DARVTQTPRHKVTEMGQEVTMRCQPILGHNTVFWYRQTMMQGLELLAYFRNRAPLDDSGMPKDRFSAEMPDATLATLKIQPSEPRDSAVYFCASALRTDTWAFFGQGTRLTVV.

This clone has a single count. The chain joins TRBV28 to TRBJ2-7; the D gene is possibly TRBD1 (7 bases). The CDR3 covers 16 residues. Germline V gene data show CDR1 as MDHEN and CDR2 as SYDVKM. Trimming removed 2 bases at V and 3 bases at J, with 17 bases between. CDR3 in amino acids: CASSLIGPGGLYEQYF. The CDR3 DNA follows: TGTGCCAGCAGTTTAATCGGGCCAGGGGGGCTCTACGAGCAGTACTTC.

This rearrangement joins TRBV30 to TRBJ2-2; tentative D call: TRBD1 (7 bases). There are 14 residues in the CDR3. V was cut by 7 bases and J by 5 bases, with 17 bases left in between. In germline, CDR1 is GTSNPN, CDR2 SVGIG (reference sequence). The CDR3 sequence: CASEGQRTTGELFF. The CDR3 DNA sequence: TGTGCCTCGGAGGGACAGAGGACTACCGGGGAGCTGTTTTTT.

The chain employs TRBV27 and TRBJ1-1; no clear D gene. The CDR3 is 14 residues long. CDR1 and CDR2 from the germline V gene are MNHEY and SMNVEV (reference sequence). With 4 bases removed from V and 1 base from J, the gap between germline ends came to 10 bases. Here the CDR3 reads CASSYKTGNTEAFF. The CDR3, as DNA: TGTGCCAGCAGTTATAAGACGGGGAACACTGAAGCTTTCTTT.

This clone was counted only a few times. The CDR3 spells CAITVAGSPYEQYF. The DNA of the CDR3 is TGTGCCATCACCGTCGCCGGGAGCCCCTACGAGCAGTACTTC. The genes are TRBV10-3 and TRBJ2-7; D is perhaps TRBD2 (6 bases). V was cut by 7 bases and J by 2 bases, with 15 bases left in between. Germline V gene data show CDR1 as ENHRY and CDR2 as SYGVKD. This CDR3 comprises 14 residues.